This T cell receptor (beta chain) was sequenced for a study of technical replicates of blood from several donors. Libraries were prepared by immunoSEQ multiplex PCR; TCRdb keeps only in-frame clonotypes and omits some of them. The sample records around 93,000 clones, about 95% being singletons. This TCR was recovered from a human donor in good health. Sequenced material: T cells isolated from PBMCs.

DNA of the CDR3: TGCGCCAGCAGCTTGTACGGGAACGAGCAGTTCTTC. It specifies CASSLYGNEQFF. The gene calls are TRBV5-1 and TRBJ2-1; D is possibly TRBD2 (5 bases). The CDR3 is 12 residues long. Trimming removed 1 base from V and 10 bases from J, with 9 bases in between. Germline V gene sequence: CDR1 SGHRS, CDR2 YFSETQ. Complete variable domain (other parts from reference TRBV5-1 and TRBJ2-1): KAGVTQTPRYLIKTRGQQVTLSCSPISGHRSVSWYQQTPGQGLQFLFEYFSETQRNKGNFPGRFSGRQFSNSRSEMNVSTLELGDSALYLCASSLYGNEQFFGPGTRLTVL.